The 28 T cell receptor beta chains given below trace back to one sample, sequenced in a study of cytomegalovirus exposure and HLA in healthy donors. PCR used 60 Vbeta primers and 13 Jbeta primers. Clones were sequenced by immunoSEQ multiplex PCR, and TCRdb holds only the in-frame ones, with some missing. The table shows 150,000 to 200,000 clones, with around 69% occurring only once. The source material was PBMCs. The origin of the receptors is a woman aged 25 to 39 in good health and CMV-seronegative.

This clone was seen only a few times. The gene calls are TRBV7-6 and TRBJ1-1; 7 nucleotides match TRBD1. J lost 1 base, V lost 4 bases, and 3 bases had no gene match. CDR1 and CDR2 (germline): SGHVS, FNYEAQ. There are 14 residues in the CDR3. CDR3 sequence reads: CASSWDRANTEAFF. The CDR3 DNA reads as TGTGCCAGCAGCTGGGACAGAGCGAACACTGAAGCTTTCTTT.

In its sample, this clone was seen many times. The chain combines TRBV30 with TRBJ2-7, with 9 positions matching TRBD1. This CDR3 has 15 residues. Germline assignment: CDR1 GTSNPN and CDR2 SVGIG (reference sequence). The V segment lost 5 bases and the J segment 0 bases; nucleotides outside the gene matches: 8. The CDR3 is CAWDPGQGSSYEQYF. The CDR3 nucleotides read TGTGCCTGGGACCCGGGACAGGGATCCTCCTACGAGCAGTACTTC. The full variable domain, with the rest looked up from reference TRBV30 and TRBJ2-7, is SQTIHQWPATLVQPVGSPLSLECTVEGTSNPNLYWYRQAAGRGLQLLFYSVGIGQISSEVPQNLSASRPQDRQFILSSKKLLLSDSGFYLCAWDPGQGSSYEQYFGPGTRLTVT.

As to this clone: Different DNA sequences within this sample yield the same CDR3. The chain couples TRBV19 to TRBJ1-3; D is unclear. Germline values: CDR1 LNHDA, CDR2 SQIVND (reference sequence). The CDR3 sequence is 16 residues long. With 6 bases removed from V and 4 bases from J, the gap between germline ends came to 19 bases. The CDR3 nucleotides read TGTGCCAGTAGAGAGGTTTCGGGGAGGCGCGGAAACACCATATATTTT. Encoded protein: CASREVSGRRGNTIYF.

This rearrangement joins TRBV4-3 to TRBJ2-1; no clear D gene. Trimming left V 2 bases short and J 6 bases short, with 8 bases between. The CDR3 spans 13 residues. In germline, CDR1 is LGHNA, CDR2 YSLEER. Here the CDR3 reads CASSQSLGNEQFF. CDR3 nucleotides: TGCGCCAGCAGCCAATCACTCGGCAATGAGCAGTTCTTC.

The chain has TRBV2 and TRBJ2-5, with 12 bases aligning to TRBD2. The CDR3 length is 13 residues. Germline assignment: CDR1 SNHLY and CDR2 FYNNEI. V gave up 7 bases and J gave up 6 bases; unmatched junction bases: 3. Here the CDR3 reads CASIGTSGQTQYF. CDR3 DNA sequence: TGTGCCAGCATTGGGACTAGCGGGCAGACCCAGTACTTC.

This chain links TRBV9 with TRBJ2-1; a weak D match, TRBD2 (5 bases). Trimming shortened V by 4 bases and J by 2 bases, and 10 bases separated the two germline ends. In germline, CDR1 is SGDLS, CDR2 YYNGEE. The length of the CDR3 is 14 residues. CDR3 nucleotide sequence: TGTGCCAGCAGCTCCGGACTCGCCTACAATGAGCAGTTCTTC. This sequence encodes CASSSGLAYNEQFF.

This clone was detected only once. The chain joins TRBV7-2 to TRBJ2-2; 9 bases agree with TRBD2. The germline CDR1 and CDR2 sequences are SGHTA and FQGNSA. This CDR3 comprises 15 residues. V lost 8 bases to trimming and J lost 4 bases; unmatched junction nucleotides: 8. This chain's CDR3 is CASRRLAESTGELFF. For the CDR3, the DNA is TGTGCCAGCCGTAGACTAGCGGAATCCACCGGGGAGCTGTTTTTT. Together with reference TRBV7-2 and TRBJ2-2, the CDR3 gives the full variable domain: GAGVSQSPSNKVTEKGKDVELRCDPISGHTALYWYRQSLGQGLEFLIYFQGNSAPDKSGLPSDRFSAERTGGSVSTLTIQRTQQEDSAVYLCASRRLAESTGELFFGEGSRLTVL.

V is TRBV5-4 and J is TRBJ1-2, with 8 positions matching TRBD1. This CDR3 comprises 16 residues. V gave up 2 bases and J gave up 7 bases; unmatched junction bases: 13. The germline gives CDR1 SGHNT, CDR2 YYREEE (reference sequence). CDR3 protein: CASSLYGRAGGFGYTF. CDR3 sequence (DNA): TGTGCCAGCAGCTTATACGGGCGGGCAGGGGGCTTTGGCTACACCTTC.

This clone appeared a few times. This chain uses TRBV18 with TRBJ2-7; TRBD2 matches 11 bases. V dropped 2 bases and J dropped 6; count of bases not matched to a gene: 6. This CDR3 is 15 amino acids long. Germline V CDR1 and CDR2: KGHSH, LQKENI. The CDR3 sequence: CASSPSLAGGAEQYF. For the CDR3, the DNA is TGTGCCAGCTCACCAAGTCTAGCGGGGGGTGCCGAGCAGTACTTC. The whole variable domain, filled in from reference TRBV18 and TRBJ2-7, reads NAGVMQNPRHLVRRRGQEARLRCSPMKGHSHVYWYRQLPEEGLKFMVYLQKENIIDESGMPKERFSAEFPKEGPSILRIQQVVRGDSAAYFCASSPSLAGGAEQYFGPGTRLTVT.

The J gene is TRBJ1-1, the V gene TRBV12-5; D not certain. The CDR3 is 14 residues long. CDR1 LGHNT and CDR2 FRNRAP come from the germline V gene. Between the trimmed V and J ends, which lost 0 bases and 1 base, there was a span of 6 bases. The CDR3 sequence: CASGLVPGNTEAFF. The CDR3 DNA reads TGTGCTAGTGGTTTGGTACCGGGGAACACTGAAGCTTTCTTT.

In its sample, this clone was seen a few times. The V and J genes are TRBV29-1 and TRBJ2-5; 11 positions match TRBD2. Germline lookup yields CDR1 SQVTM and CDR2 ANQGSEA. V was clipped by 6 bases and J by 5 bases; unmatched bases: 5. The CDR3 runs to 13 residues. This CDR3 is CSVVRLAGETQYF. For the CDR3, the DNA is TGCAGCGTCGTAAGACTAGCGGGGGAGACCCAGTACTTC.

This rearrangement joins TRBV19 to TRBJ1-3; D not resolved. Germline lookup yields CDR1 LNHDA and CDR2 SQIVND (reference sequence). V lost 6 bases and J 5 bases, leaving 2 bases between the germline ends. The CDR3 consists of 10 residues. CDR3 nucleotide sequence: TGTGCCAGTAGCAGAAACACCATATATTTT. It yields the protein CASSRNTIYF. The whole variable domain, remainder taken from reference TRBV19 and TRBJ1-3, is DGGITQSPKYLFRKEGQNVTLSCEQNLNHDAMYWYRQDPGQGLRLIYYSQIVNDFQKGDIAEGYSVSREKKESFPLTVTSAQKNPTAFYLCASSRNTIYFGEGSWLTVV.

The V gene is TRBV4-3, the J gene TRBJ2-2, with 12 positions matching TRBD2. V lost 0 bases to trimming and J lost 0 bases; unmatched junction nucleotides: 2. Germline assignment: CDR1 LGHNA and CDR2 YSLEER. This CDR3 spans 18 amino acids. This chain's CDR3 is CASSQDLAGGSNTGELFF. In DNA, the CDR3 is TGCGCCAGCAGCCAAGATCTAGCGGGAGGGTCGAACACCGGGGAGCTGTTTTTT.

The V call is TRBV6-6, the J call TRBJ2-5, with TRBD1 identical over 9 bases. The end of the DNA fits TRBJ2-7 better, so the J call may be wrong. CDR1 is MNHNY and CDR2 is SVGAGI in the germline V gene (reference sequence). The length of the CDR3 is 14 residues. The DNA of the CDR3 is TGTGCCAGCAGCTCGGGACAGGGTATCCTCGAGCAGTACTTC. It encodes CASSSGQGILEQYF.

The chain has TRBV7-9 and TRBJ2-3; D perhaps matches TRBD2 (5 bases). This CDR3 is 19 amino acids long. Germline V gives CDR1 SEHNR, CDR2 FQNEAQ (reference sequence). V lost 1 base, J lost 1 base, and 21 bases lay in between. The CDR3 sequence: CASSLGPLFSAGRTDTQYF. Here the CDR3 DNA reads TGTGCCAGCAGCTTAGGCCCTTTATTTTCGGCGGGTCGCACAGATACGCAGTATTTT.

This chain connects TRBV2 to TRBJ1-5, with D perhaps matching TRBD1 (5 bases). CDR3 size: 13 residues. From germline, CDR1 is SNHLY and CDR2 FYNNEI. The V gene lost 7 bases and the J gene lost 7 bases, with 14 bases spanning the gap. CDR3 protein: CASTTGSRQPQHF. DNA for the CDR3: TGTGCCAGCACTACAGGCTCAAGACAGCCCCAGCATTTT.

V usage is TRBV9 and J usage is TRBJ2-5, with 8 bases fitting TRBD2. V trimming: 4 bases; J trimming: 2 bases; junction bases outside the gene matches: 10. The CDR3 covers 16 residues. The germline V gene has CDR1 SGDLS and CDR2 YYNGEE. CDR3 region: CASSPGGGAGQETQYF. DNA for the CDR3: TGTGCCAGCAGCCCCGGGGGGGGCGCGGGTCAAGAGACCCAGTACTTC.

The chain joins TRBV7-2 to TRBJ2-5; 11 bases are a match to TRBD1. CDR1 is SGHTA, CDR2 FQGNSA, per germline. The junction had 7 bases not matched to a gene; V was cut back by 5 bases and J by 5 bases. There are 15 residues in the CDR3. The CDR3 DNA reads TGTGCCAGCAGCGTGCGGACAGGGGGCCGCGAGACCCAGTACTTC. Its translation is CASSVRTGGRETQYF.

This clone was picked up a small number of times. CDR3 residues: CASSVGRGNEQFF. DNA of the CDR3: TGTGCCAGCAGCGTAGGGAGAGGAAATGAGCAGTTCTTC. The V gene is TRBV9, the J gene TRBJ2-1; D is unclear. This CDR3 has 13 amino acids. Germline CDR1 SGDLS, CDR2 YYNGEE. The germline V and J ends were trimmed by 0 bases and 7 bases, with 8 bases remaining between them.

The chain recombines TRBV5-8 with TRBJ2-3; weak D call: TRBD1 (6 bases). This CDR3 has 15 residues. Trimming shortened V by 2 bases and J by 5 bases, and 15 bases separated the two germline ends. CDR1 SGHTS and CDR2 YDEGEE come from the germline V gene. DNA of the CDR3: TGTGCCAGCAGCTTTTCGACAGGCCTGGTAGATACGCAGTATTTT. Translated, it gives CASSFSTGLVDTQYF.

Remarks on this clone: The germline gene is not matched at one end of the junction; a read error may be the cause. The sample carries other DNA sequences with the same CDR3. This chain links TRBV2 with TRBJ1-1; D is undetermined. Germline V lookup: CDR1 SNHLY, CDR2 FYNNEI. This CDR3 has 13 residues. The CDR3 region is CASSRVSSTEAFF. In DNA form, the CDR3 reads TGTGCCAGCAGCCGAGTGAGTAGCACTGAGGCTTTCTTT. Using reference TRBV2 and TRBJ1-1 for the parts outside the CDR3, the full variable domain is EPEVTQTPSHQVTQMGQEVILRCVPISNHLYFYWYRQILGQKVEFLVSFYNNEISEKSEIFDDQFSVERPDGSNFTLKIRSTKLEDSAMYFCASSRVSSTEAFFGQGTRLTVV.

This chain connects TRBV5-1 to TRBJ1-1, with D uncertain. V was trimmed by 3 bases and J by 1 base, leaving 10 bases between them. This CDR3 region has 14 residues. Germline V gene sequence: CDR1 SGHRS, CDR2 YFSETQ. DNA of the CDR3: TGCGCCAGCAGCTCACCCTCTAGGAACACTGAAGCTTTCTTT. Translating it yields CASSSPSRNTEAFF.

The chain combines TRBV4-3 with TRBJ2-1; perhaps TRBD2 as D (5 bases). The CDR3 has 14 residues. V gave up 0 bases and J gave up 10 bases, with 13 bases separating them. Germline lookup yields CDR1 LGHNA and CDR2 YSLEER. CDR3 amino acids: CASSQDGVGEEQFF. The CDR3 DNA reads TGCGCCAGCAGCCAAGATGGAGTGGGAGAGGAGCAGTTCTTC.

The V gene is TRBV7-9, the J gene TRBJ1-5; possibly TRBD1 for D (5 bases). Looked up from germline, CDR1 is SEHNR and CDR2 is FQNEAQ (reference sequence). The CDR3 spans 14 residues. V was pared by 4 bases and J by 4 bases, with 11 bases between. The CDR3 sequence: CASSSPGGNQPQHF. DNA for the CDR3: TGTGCCAGCAGCTCCCCGGGGGGGAATCAGCCCCAGCATTTT.

On this clone: At one boundary the junction diverges from the germline segment, which might be a read error. This CDR3 is also generated by other DNA sequences in the sample. The rearrangement uses TRBV4-2 and TRBJ2-1; D remains ambiguous. Germline lookup yields CDR1 LGHNA and CDR2 YNFKEQ. The length of the CDR3 is 14 residues. Here the CDR3 DNA reads TGTGCCAGCAGCCAAAGTAACAGAAACAATGAACAGTTCTTC. This codes for CASSQSNRNNEQFF.

This clone has a handful of counts. J is TRBJ2-2 and V is TRBV28; D is possibly TRBD1 (5 bases). This CDR3 has 15 residues. Trimming took 4 bases from V and 6 from J, leaving 15 bases between them. CDR1 and CDR2 (germline): MDHEN, SYDVKM. The CDR3 loop is CASSYPAGYAGELFF. For the CDR3, the DNA is TGTGCCAGCAGTTATCCTGCAGGGTATGCCGGGGAGCTGTTTTTT.

This clone was recorded a few times. This chain uses TRBV9 with TRBJ1-1; tentative D call: TRBD1 (6 bases). Deletions cut 3 bases from V and 4 bases from J, with 19 bases between. The germline CDR1 and CDR2 sequences are SGDLS and YYNGEE. The CDR3 covers 16 residues. CDR3 nucleotides: TGTGCCAGCAGCGCAAATCCTCGGCGAGGGGGCACTGAAGCTTTCTTT. Translating it yields CASSANPRRGGTEAFF. The whole variable domain, remainder taken from reference TRBV9 and TRBJ1-1, is DSGVTQTPKHLITATGQRVTLRCSPRSGDLSVYWYQQSLDQGLQFLIQYYNGEERAKGNILERFSAQQFPDLHSELNLSSLELGDSALYFCASSANPRRGGTEAFFGQGTRLTVV.

The rearrangement joins TRBV5-6 to TRBJ2-7; TRBD1 agrees at 8 bases. Losses at the gene ends were 0 bases for V and 6 bases for J; bases not matched to a gene: 2. Germline V gene sequence: CDR1 SGHDT, CDR2 YYEEEE. This CDR3 region has 13 residues. CDR3 bases: TGTGCCAGCAGCTTGGGACAGGGGAGCGAGCAGTACTTC. Protein product: CASSLGQGSEQYF. The whole variable domain, filled in from reference TRBV5-6 and TRBJ2-7, reads DAGVTQSPTHLIKTRGQQVTLRCSPKSGHDTVSWYQQALGQGPQFIFQYYEEEERQRGNFPDRFSGHQFPNYSSELNVNALLLGDSALYLCASSLGQGSEQYFGPGTRLTVT.